A single sample gave rise to the 27 T cell receptor beta chains below, sequenced in a study of blood T cells in healthy people across ages. The use of a sample-barcoded 5' primer and a J-beta primer mix characterized a second PCR of about 6 to 11 cycles. Each CDR3 protein is one row after TCRdb ran MiXCR on the 5' RACE reads. The sample lists over 700,000 distinct CDR3 sequences; about 55% were seen once. The source material was blood. These receptors all come from an elderly man in good health.

This clonotype was picked up a small number of times. V gene TRBV20-1 combines with J gene TRBJ2-1, with 7 bases identical to TRBD2. V trimming: 3 bases; J trimming: 4 bases; junction bases outside the gene matches: 12. The CDR3 loop spans 16 amino acids. Germline-derived CDR1 and CDR2 are DFQATT and SNEGSKA (reference sequence). The CDR3 DNA follows: TGCAGTGCTAGGGGAACTGGGCTAGCGGCGTACAATGAGCAGTTCTTC. Protein: CSARGTGLAAYNEQFF.

This clonotype was recorded once. The chain joins TRBV3-1 to TRBJ2-5; D is unclear. Per germline, CDR1 LGHDT and CDR2 YNNKEL (reference sequence). This CDR3 contains 14 residues. Trimming removed 8 bases at V and 2 bases at J, with 15 bases between. The DNA for the CDR3 is TGTGCCAGCGGCCCTGGGATTCGGCAAGAGACCCAGTACTTC. It yields the protein CASGPGIRQETQYF.

This clonotype has a count of ten or more. The chain recombines TRBV27 with TRBJ2-1; 11 bases are a match to TRBD2. J gave up 4 bases and V 0 bases, and 2 bases lay outside the gene matches. The CDR3 is made up of 16 amino acids. The germline V gene encodes CDR1 MNHEY and CDR2 SMNVEV (reference sequence). CDR3 in amino acids: CASSLSGTSGYNEQFF. Here the CDR3 DNA reads TGTGCCAGCAGTTTATCTGGGACTAGCGGATACAATGAGCAGTTCTTC.

The V call is TRBV18, the J call TRBJ1-1; 9 nucleotides match TRBD1. Germline V gene lookup returns CDR1 KGHSH and CDR2 LQKENI. The CDR3 is 12 residues long. Germline trimming cut 5 bases from V and 8 bases from J; bases unmatched to any gene: 3. The CDR3 coding sequence is TGTGCCAGCTCATCGACAGGGGGGGAAGCTTTCTTT. Residues: CASSSTGGEAFF.

The chain recombines TRBV3-1 with TRBJ1-2; no firm D call. Trimming stripped 1 base from V and 2 bases from J, with 5 bases between. The germline CDR1 and CDR2 sequences are LGHDT and YNNKEL (reference sequence). The CDR3 runs to 13 residues. The CDR3 DNA sequence: TGTGCCAGCAGCCAAGGGATAAACTATGGCTACACCTTC. Amino acid sequence: CASSQGINYGYTF.

This clonotype was counted at least ten times. The chain couples TRBV29-1 to TRBJ1-2, with D tentatively TRBD1 (6 bases). The CDR3 is 11 amino acids. Per the germline V gene, CDR1 is SQVTM and CDR2 is ANQGSEA. V lost 2 bases and J lost 8, with 9 bases in between. The DNA for the CDR3 is TGCAGCGTTGAAAGGGGGGGCGGCTACACCTTC. Protein: CSVERGGGYTF. Together with reference TRBV29-1 and TRBJ1-2, the CDR3 gives the full variable domain: SAVISQKPSRDICQRGTSLTIQCQVDSQVTMMFWYRQQPGQSLTLIATANQGSEATYESGFVIDKFPISRPNLTFSTLTVSNMSPEDSSIYLCSVERGGGYTFGSGTRLTVV.

The chain joins TRBV5-1 to TRBJ1-2; 8 bases agree with TRBD1. The trim removed 3 bases at V and 8 bases at J, leaving 12 bases unmatched. Germline V gene lookup returns CDR1 SGHRS and CDR2 YFSETQ. CDR3 length: 15 amino acids. The CDR3 region is CASSSSTGTGSGYTF. CDR3 in DNA: TGCGCCAGCAGCTCCTCAACCGGGACAGGATCGGGCTACACCTTC. Full variable domain (missing parts from reference TRBV5-1 and TRBJ1-2): KAGVTQTPRYLIKTRGQQVTLSCSPISGHRSVSWYQQTPGQGLQFLFEYFSETQRNKGNFPGRFSGRQFSNSRSEMNVSTLELGDSALYLCASSSSTGTGSGYTFGSGTRLTVV.

The chain recombines TRBV15 with TRBJ2-7, with D possibly being TRBD1 or TRBD2 (6 bases each). This CDR3 is 15 amino acids long. V lost 1 base and J 0 bases, leaving 10 bases between the germline ends. Germline V gene sequence: CDR1 LNHNV, CDR2 YYDKDF (reference sequence). CDR3 protein: CATSRGGTSSYEQYF. CDR3 nucleotides: TGTGCCACCAGCAGAGGCGGGACAAGCTCCTACGAGCAGTACTTC.

There are a few counts of this clonotype. CDR3 DNA sequence: TGTGCCAGCAGCTTTACAGGGTCCGGGGAGCAGTTCTTC. Protein product: CASSFTGSGEQFF. V gene TRBV27 combines with J gene TRBJ2-1, with TRBD1 as a possible D gene (6 bases). The CDR3 covers 13 residues. Germline CDR1 and CDR2: MNHEY and SMNVEV (reference sequence). The V and J ends lost 6 bases and 10 bases respectively, with 16 bases between them.

The genes are TRBV9 and TRBJ2-4; TRBD2 aligns across 7 bases. Germline values: CDR1 SGDLS, CDR2 YYNGEE. V trimming: 0 bases; J trimming: 13 bases; junction bases outside the gene matches: 22. CDR3 length: 18 residues. The CDR3 is CASSVGPQTSRILGEQYF. The CDR3 DNA is TGTGCCAGCAGCGTAGGGCCCCAGACTAGCAGAATTTTGGGGGAGCAGTACTTC.

The chain has TRBV20-1 and TRBJ2-3; 16 bases align to TRBD2. The CDR3 runs 21 residues. CDR1 DFQATT and CDR2 SNEGSKA come from the germline V gene (reference sequence). V trimming: 3 bases; J trimming: 14 bases; junction bases outside the gene matches: 29. The CDR3 sequence is CSARPAANDGTSGREHRYAYF. As DNA, the CDR3 is TGCAGTGCTAGGCCCGCAGCAAACGACGGGACTAGCGGGAGGGAGCACAGATACGCGTATTTT.

The chain uses TRBV5-8 and TRBJ2-7; D ambiguous. V gave up 0 bases and J gave up 3 bases, with 7 bases separating them. The CDR3 is 13 residues long. Germline assignment: CDR1 SGHTS and CDR2 YDEGEE. DNA of the CDR3: TGTGCCAGCAGCTTGGTACAGTACTACGAGCAGTACTTC. Its translation: CASSLVQYYEQYF.

The chain carries TRBV24-1 and TRBJ2-1, with D possibly TRBD1 on 5 matching bases. The CDR3 is 16 residues long. CDR1 is KGHDR and CDR2 is SFDVKD in the germline V gene. Between the trimmed V and J ends, which lost 3 bases and 3 bases, there was a span of 14 bases. The CDR3 DNA sequence: TGTGCCACCAGTGATGATCTTGGGGCCATCTACAATGAGCAGTTCTTC. Translating gives CATSDDLGAIYNEQFF.

This chain joins TRBV24-1 and TRBJ2-3; D ambiguous. V gave up 3 bases and J gave up 0 bases, with 12 bases separating them. Germline V gives CDR1 KGHDR, CDR2 SFDVKD. This CDR3 contains 16 residues. CDR3 region: CATSDPRAASTDTQYF. In DNA, the CDR3 is TGTGCCACCAGTGATCCCCGGGCGGCTAGCACAGATACGCAGTATTTT.

This clonotype showed up just a few times. V is TRBV6-5 and J is TRBJ2-7; 8 bases are a match to TRBD2. Trimming removed 7 bases from V and 6 bases from J; junction bases left unmatched: 11. The CDR3 is 14 residues long. Germline V gene lookup returns CDR1 MNHEY and CDR2 SVGAGI. CDR3 bases: TGTGCCAGCACTCGGGAGGGGAGGTTAGGCGAGCAGTACTTC. Translated: CASTREGRLGEQYF.

This sequence joins TRBV24-1 and TRBJ2-1, with D possibly TRBD1 on 5 matching bases. The J call is in doubt because the DNA end fits TRBJ2-7 better. The CDR3 totals 14 residues. CDR1 KGHDR and CDR2 SFDVKD come from the germline V gene. DNA of the CDR3: TGTGCCACCAGGGACACCGGCTCCTACAATGAGCAGTACTTC. This gives the protein CATRDTGSYNEQYF.

In its sample, this clonotype was seen a few times. The chain carries TRBV2 and TRBJ2-6; possible D gene TRBD1, 5 bases. This CDR3 is 14 amino acids long. V was shortened by 6 bases and J by 0 bases, with 6 bases between the two germline ends. CDR1 and CDR2 from the germline V gene are SNHLY and FYNNEI. The CDR3 nucleotides are TGTGCCAGCAGAAGGGGCTCTGGGGCCAACGTCCTGACTTTC. This translates into CASRRGSGANVLTF. The complete variable domain, with remaining parts taken from reference TRBV2 and TRBJ2-6, reads EPEVTQTPSHQVTQMGQEVILRCVPISNHLYFYWYRQILGQKVEFLVSFYNNEISEKSEIFDDQFSVERPDGSNFTLKIRSTKLEDSAMYFCASRRGSGANVLTFGAGSRLTVL.

This clonotype was observed a few times. V is TRBV7-9 and J is TRBJ2-5, with D tentatively TRBD2 (5 bases). Germline V gives CDR1 SEHNR, CDR2 FQNEAQ (reference sequence). Trimming took 2 bases from V and 4 from J, leaving 11 bases between them. The CDR3 runs to 14 residues. The DNA of the CDR3 is TGTGCCAGCAGCTTAAGGACTGAAGCAGAGACCCAGTACTTC. This gives the protein CASSLRTEAETQYF. The variable domain in full, with the rest retrieved from reference TRBV7-9 and TRBJ2-5, is DTGVSQNPRHKITKRGQNVTFRCDPISEHNRLYWYRQTLGQGPEFLTYFQNEAQLEKSRLLSDRFSAERPKGSFSTLEIQRTEQGDSAMYLCASSLRTEAETQYFGPGTRLLVL.

The V and J genes are TRBV27 and TRBJ2-1, with 7 bases fitting TRBD1. The V segment lost 6 bases and the J segment 0 bases; nucleotides outside the gene matches: 8. This CDR3 contains 16 residues. Per the germline V gene, CDR1 is MNHEY and CDR2 is SMNVEV (reference sequence). Here the CDR3 DNA reads TGTGCCAGCAGCCAACAGGGGCCTAGCTCCTACAATGAGCAGTTCTTC. Residues: CASSQQGPSSYNEQFF.

This rearrangement joins TRBV9 to TRBJ2-1; the match to TRBD2 covers 7 bases. The J segment lost 6 bases and the V segment lost 3 bases, leaving 12 bases of the junction unmatched. Per the germline V gene, CDR1 is SGDLS and CDR2 is YYNGEE. The CDR3 extends over 16 amino acids. CDR3 loop: CASSAPDRTSGNEQFF. CDR3 bases: TGTGCCAGCAGCGCCCCCGATCGGACTAGTGGCAATGAGCAGTTCTTC.

This clonotype was detected only a few times. The rearrangement uses TRBV5-1 and TRBJ2-1; no definite D call. Trimming pared 2 bases from V and 10 bases from J, leaving 13 bases between. Per germline, CDR1 SGHRS and CDR2 YFSETQ. The CDR3 spans 13 residues. CDR3 protein: CASSLDLSREQFF. The CDR3 DNA reads as TGCGCCAGCAGCTTAGATCTCTCCCGGGAGCAGTTCTTC.

The chain has TRBV29-1 and TRBJ1-1, with 7 bases lining up with TRBD1. CDR1 and CDR2 (germline): SQVTM, ANQGSEA. CDR3 length equals 13 residues. Germline trimming cut 7 bases from V and 4 bases from J; bases unmatched to any gene: 9. The CDR3 is CSATGAGGTEAFF. CDR3 bases: TGCAGCGCCACAGGGGCGGGGGGCACTGAAGCTTTCTTT. Full variable domain (outside the CDR3, taken from reference TRBV29-1 and TRBJ1-1): SAVISQKPSRDICQRGTSLTIQCQVDSQVTMMFWYRQQPGQSLTLIATANQGSEATYESGFVIDKFPISRPNLTFSTLTVSNMSPEDSSIYLCSATGAGGTEAFFGQGTRLTVV.

The chain is built from TRBV12-3 or TRBV12-4 and TRBJ1-2, with D perhaps matching TRBD1 (5 bases). The CDR3 runs 13 residues. Trimming left V 5 bases short and J 8 bases short, with 15 bases between. CDR3 nucleotides: TGTGCCAGCAGTCGCGCTCAGGGAAAAGGCTACACCTTC. Translated: CASSRAQGKGYTF.

The chain uses TRBV28 and TRBJ2-7; the match to TRBD1 covers 7 bases. The CDR3 consists of 14 residues. Per the germline V gene, CDR1 is MDHEN and CDR2 is SYDVKM. Trimming cost V 6 bases and J 2 bases; bases outside gene matches: 7. CDR3 coding DNA: TGTGCCAGCAGCCCTACTGGACAGGCCTACGAGCAGTACTTC. This translates into CASSPTGQAYEQYF.

This clonotype has just a few counts. The CDR3 loop reads CASSSLAGITYEQYF. Written as DNA, the CDR3 is TGTGCCAGCAGCTCTCTAGCGGGGATAACCTACGAGCAGTACTTC. The rearrangement links TRBV11-2 to TRBJ2-7; TRBD2 matches at 9 bases. CDR1 and CDR2 from the germline V gene are SGHAT and FQNNGV. The CDR3 sequence is 15 residues long. The junction had 6 bases not matched to a gene; V was cut back by 4 bases and J by 2 bases. Combining the CDR3 with reference TRBV11-2 and TRBJ2-7 gives the whole variable domain EAGVAQSPRYKIIEKRQSVAFWCNPISGHATLYWYQQILGQGPKLLIQFQNNGVVDDSQLPKDRFSAERLKGVDSTLKIQPAKLEDSAVYLCASSSLAGITYEQYFGPGTRLTVT.

J is TRBJ2-1 and V is TRBV4-1; 8 bases agree with TRBD2. This CDR3 comprises 18 residues. Trimming at V came to 0 bases and at J to 8 bases, leaving 15 bases not matched to a gene. CDR1 is MGHRA, CDR2 YSYEKL, per germline. CDR3 coding DNA: TGCGCCAGCAGCCAAGATGGACGGTGGGGACTAGAGGATGATGAGCAGTTCTTC. Its protein product is CASSQDGRWGLEDDEQFF.

The CDR3 DNA is TGTGCCTGGAACCGGGACAGTCGGTACGAGCAGTACTTC. It translates to CAWNRDSRYEQYF. The gene calls are TRBV30 and TRBJ2-4; 7 bases agree with TRBD1. The J call may not be correct, given that the DNA end is closer to TRBJ2-7. The germline gives CDR1 GTSNPN, CDR2 SVGIG (reference sequence). The CDR3 spans 13 residues.